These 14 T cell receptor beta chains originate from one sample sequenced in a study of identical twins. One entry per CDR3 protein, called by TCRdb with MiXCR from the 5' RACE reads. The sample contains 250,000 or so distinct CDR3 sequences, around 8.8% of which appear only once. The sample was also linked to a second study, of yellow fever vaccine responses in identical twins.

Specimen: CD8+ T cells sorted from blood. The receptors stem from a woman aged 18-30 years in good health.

The CDR3 DNA reads as TGCAGTGCTCCGCCCACAGACAGGATCTACGAGCAGTACTTC. Its translation: CSAPPTDRIYEQYF. The chain is built from TRBV20-1 and TRBJ2-7; D may be TRBD1 (6 bases). CDR3 length: 14 amino acids. CDR1 and CDR2 (germline): DFQATT, SNEGSKA (reference sequence). Deletions cut 5 bases from V and 3 bases from J, with 17 bases between.

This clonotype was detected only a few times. CDR3 region: CASTLDNQETQYF. The CDR3 nucleotides read TGTGCCAGCACCCTGGATAACCAAGAGACCCAGTACTTC. The genes are TRBV12-3 or TRBV12-4 and TRBJ2-5; D not certain. V shed 7 bases and J shed 0 bases, with 9 bases lying between them. The CDR3 consists of 13 residues.

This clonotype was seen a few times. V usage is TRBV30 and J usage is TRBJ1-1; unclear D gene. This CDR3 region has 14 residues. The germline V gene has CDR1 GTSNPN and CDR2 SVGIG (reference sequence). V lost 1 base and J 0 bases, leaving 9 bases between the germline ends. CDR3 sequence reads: CAWSAVFLNTEAFF. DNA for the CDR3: TGTGCCTGGAGTGCGGTGTTCCTGAACACTGAAGCTTTCTTT.

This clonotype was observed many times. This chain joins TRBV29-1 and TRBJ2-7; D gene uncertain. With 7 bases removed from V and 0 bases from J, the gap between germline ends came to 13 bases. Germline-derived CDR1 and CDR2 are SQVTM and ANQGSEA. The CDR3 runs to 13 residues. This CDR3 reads CSAVRYNSYEQYF. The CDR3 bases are TGCAGCGCCGTAAGGTATAACTCCTACGAGCAGTACTTC.

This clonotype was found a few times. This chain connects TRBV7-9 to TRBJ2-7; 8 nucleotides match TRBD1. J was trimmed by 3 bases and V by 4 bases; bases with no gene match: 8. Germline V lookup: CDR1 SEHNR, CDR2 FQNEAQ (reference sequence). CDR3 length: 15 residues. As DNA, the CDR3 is TGTGCCAGCAGCTCAGGGACAGGAGGCCACTACGAGCAGTACTTC. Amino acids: CASSSGTGGHYEQYF.

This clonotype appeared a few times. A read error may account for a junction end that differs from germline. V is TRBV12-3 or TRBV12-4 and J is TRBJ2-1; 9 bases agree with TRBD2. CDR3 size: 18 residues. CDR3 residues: CAISFFGGRAGSYNEQFF. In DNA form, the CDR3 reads TGTGCCATCAGTTTCTTCGGCGGGAGGGCCGGGTCCTACAATGAGCAGTTCTTC.

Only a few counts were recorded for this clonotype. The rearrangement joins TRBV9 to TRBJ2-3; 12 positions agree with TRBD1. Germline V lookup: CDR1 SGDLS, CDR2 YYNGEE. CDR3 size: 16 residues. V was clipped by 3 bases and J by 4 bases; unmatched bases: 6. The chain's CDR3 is CASSAPGQGAADTQYF. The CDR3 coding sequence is TGTGCCAGCAGCGCACCGGGACAGGGGGCTGCAGATACGCAGTATTTT.

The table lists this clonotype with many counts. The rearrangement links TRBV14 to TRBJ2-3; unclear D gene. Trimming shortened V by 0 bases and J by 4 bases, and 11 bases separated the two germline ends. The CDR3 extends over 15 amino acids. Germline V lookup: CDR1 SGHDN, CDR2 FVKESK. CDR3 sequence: CASSQDWARADTQYF. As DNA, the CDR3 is TGTGCCAGCAGCCAAGACTGGGCTAGAGCAGATACGCAGTATTTT.

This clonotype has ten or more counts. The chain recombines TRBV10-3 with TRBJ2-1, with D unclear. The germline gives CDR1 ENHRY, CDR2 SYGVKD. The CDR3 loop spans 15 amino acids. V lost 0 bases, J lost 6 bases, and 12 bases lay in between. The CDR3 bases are TGTGCCATCAGTGAGTCGAAGGCTTTAGGCAATGAGCAGTTCTTC. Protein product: CAISESKALGNEQFF.

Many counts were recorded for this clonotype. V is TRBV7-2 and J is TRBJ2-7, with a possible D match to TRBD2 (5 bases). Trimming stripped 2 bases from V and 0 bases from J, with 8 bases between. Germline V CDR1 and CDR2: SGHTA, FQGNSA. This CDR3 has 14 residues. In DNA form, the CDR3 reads TGTGCCAGCAGCTTAATACTAGACTCCTACGAGCAGTACTTC. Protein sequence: CASSLILDSYEQYF.

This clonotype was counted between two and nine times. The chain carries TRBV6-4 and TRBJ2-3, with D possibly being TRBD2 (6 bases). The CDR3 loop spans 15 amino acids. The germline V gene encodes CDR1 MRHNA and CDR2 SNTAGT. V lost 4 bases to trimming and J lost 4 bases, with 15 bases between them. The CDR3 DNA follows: TGTGCCAGCAGTGGCCAGGGACTTCCCGCAGATACGCAGTATTTT. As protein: CASSGQGLPADTQYF.

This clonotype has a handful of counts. This chain's CDR3 is CASSVWGDNSPLHF. CDR3 DNA sequence: TGTGCCAGCAGCGTATGGGGAGATAATTCACCCCTCCACTTT. This chain connects TRBV9 to TRBJ1-6; D is uncertain. The CDR3 is made up of 14 amino acids. V lost 1 base and J 5 bases, leaving 7 bases between the germline ends. Germline CDR1 SGDLS, CDR2 YYNGEE. Full variable domain (missing parts from reference TRBV9 and TRBJ1-6): DSGVTQTPKHLITATGQRVTLRCSPRSGDLSVYWYQQSLDQGLQFLIQYYNGEERAKGNILERFSAQQFPDLHSELNLSSLELGDSALYFCASSVWGDNSPLHFGNGTRLTVT.

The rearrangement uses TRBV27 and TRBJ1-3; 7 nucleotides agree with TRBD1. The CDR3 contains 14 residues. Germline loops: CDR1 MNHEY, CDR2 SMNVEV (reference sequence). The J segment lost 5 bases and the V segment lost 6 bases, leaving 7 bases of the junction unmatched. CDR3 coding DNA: TGTGCCAGCAGCCGGGACAGCGTTCGAAACACCATATATTTT. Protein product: CASSRDSVRNTIYF.

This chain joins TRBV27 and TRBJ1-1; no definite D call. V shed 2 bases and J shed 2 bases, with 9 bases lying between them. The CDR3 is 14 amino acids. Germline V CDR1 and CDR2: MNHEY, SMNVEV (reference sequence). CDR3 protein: CASSLKGANTEAFF. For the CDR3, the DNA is TGTGCCAGCAGTTTAAAGGGAGCCAACACTGAAGCTTTCTTT.